The 27 T cell receptor beta chains in this list originate from one sample, sequenced in a study of blood T cell repertoires in COVID-19. TCRdb keeps only in-frame clones here, not all; method: immunoSEQ multiplex PCR. The sample includes about 110,000 clones, approximately 72% seen only once; the top ten take 19%. The sample comprised peripheral blood. Receptor source: a woman aged 70-85 years with acute or convalescent COVID-19.

V is TRBV9 and J is TRBJ1-2; D remains ambiguous. The CDR3 consists of 15 residues. Germline V gene sequence: CDR1 SGDLS, CDR2 YYNGEE. V was trimmed by 0 bases and J by 1 base, leaving 10 bases between them. The CDR3 here is CASSVARDHNYGYTF. The CDR3 DNA reads as TGTGCCAGCAGCGTAGCTAGAGATCATAACTATGGCTACACCTTC.

In its sample, this clone was seen a few times. The rearrangement joins TRBV2 to TRBJ2-3; D might be TRBD2 (7 bases). Trimming cost V 7 bases and J 4 bases, with 18 bases left between them. From germline, CDR1 is SNHLY and CDR2 FYNNEI. The CDR3 spans 15 residues. CDR3 protein: CASTKGGGIADTQYF. The CDR3 bases are TGTGCCAGCACAAAGGGAGGGGGGATCGCAGATACGCAGTATTTT.

V usage is TRBV6-5 and J usage is TRBJ1-3; 7 bases are shared with TRBD1. Germline assignment: CDR1 MNHEY and CDR2 SVGAGI. V dropped 0 bases and J dropped 7; count of bases not matched to a gene: 6. The CDR3 loop spans 15 amino acids. The CDR3 reads CASSYSRQGGNTIYF. CDR3 DNA sequence: TGTGCCAGCAGTTACTCGCGACAGGGTGGGAACACCATATATTTT.

The chain employs TRBV5-1 and TRBJ1-1; D might be TRBD1 (5 bases). Looked up from germline, CDR1 is SGHRS and CDR2 is YFSETQ. V gave up 0 bases and J gave up 5 bases, with 11 bases separating them. This CDR3 region has 14 residues. Here the CDR3 reads CASSLEGAWTEAFF. CDR3 DNA: TGCGCCAGCAGCTTGGAAGGGGCGTGGACTGAAGCTTTCTTT.

The rearrangement joins TRBV15 to TRBJ2-5; D is unresolved. Germline CDR1 reads LNHNV; CDR2 reads YYDKDF (reference sequence). This CDR3 spans 15 amino acids. The ends were cut back, 0 bases at V and 1 base at J, with 9 bases in the middle. In nucleotides, the CDR3 is TGTGCCACCAGCAGAGATAATTGGGCCCAAGAGACCCAGTACTTC. Protein: CATSRDNWAQETQYF.

The chain links TRBV11-1 to TRBJ2-1, with 9 bases aligning to TRBD1. CDR3 length: 16 amino acids. Germline values: CDR1 SGHAT, CDR2 FQDESV (reference sequence). After removal of 1 base from V and 9 bases from J, the junction contained 10 bases not matched to a gene. The DNA of the CDR3 is TGTGCCAGCAGCTTAGATCGACAGGGGGGAACGGGTGAGCAGTTCTTC. Translated: CASSLDRQGGTGEQFF.

The V gene is TRBV7-2, the J gene TRBJ2-2; a weak D match, TRBD1 (5 bases). Trimming took off 1 base at V and 0 bases at J, with 9 bases between the two ends. Germline V lookup: CDR1 SGHTA, CDR2 FQGNSA. The CDR3 consists of 16 residues. The CDR3 region is CASSLVRGANTGELFF. The CDR3 bases are TGTGCCAGCAGCTTAGTAAGGGGCGCGAACACCGGGGAGCTGTTTTTT.

CDR3 loop: CASRETGLHYGYTF. In nucleotides, the CDR3 is TGTGCCAGTAGAGAGACAGGGCTACACTATGGCTACACCTTC. The gene calls are TRBV19 and TRBJ1-2, with 7 nucleotides matching TRBD1. Germline CDR1 and CDR2: LNHDA and SQIVND (reference sequence). With V trimmed by 6 bases and J by 3 bases, 7 bases remained unmatched. The CDR3 extends over 14 amino acids.

A word on this clone: At one end the junction does not follow the germline gene, possibly because of a read error. The rearrangement joins TRBV7-8 to TRBJ2-7; TRBD1 matches at 7 bases. The CDR3 length is 12 residues. Germline CDR1 reads SGHVS; CDR2 reads FQNEAQ. The CDR3 bases are TGTGCCAGCAGCTTAGGACAGGGTCCCGCGGTCTTC. Its translation: CASSLGQGPAVF.

This clone was seen repeatedly, ten times or more. The chain links TRBV11-2 to TRBJ2-7; a weak D match, TRBD1 (6 bases). CDR1 SGHAT and CDR2 FQNNGV come from the germline V gene. CDR3 length equals 15 residues. Trimming cost V 0 bases and J 3 bases, with 12 bases left between them. This CDR3 reads CASSLEGARSYEQYF. Written as DNA, the CDR3 is TGTGCCAGCAGCTTAGAGGGGGCGCGGAGCTACGAGCAGTACTTC.

The V and J genes are TRBV5-1 and TRBJ2-2; D may be TRBD2 (6 bases). Germline loops: CDR1 SGHRS, CDR2 YFSETQ. The V end was cut by 2 bases, the J end by 2 bases, with 7 bases between. There are 14 residues in the CDR3. The CDR3 region has the DNA TGCGCCAGCAGCTTCGGGGGAAACACCGGGGAGCTGTTTTTT. It encodes CASSFGGNTGELFF.

This clone occurred once. V and J are TRBV5-1 and TRBJ2-5, with 9 positions matching TRBD1. V trimming: 6 bases; J trimming: 3 bases; junction bases outside the gene matches: 6. The CDR3 sequence is 14 residues long. Germline V gene sequence: CDR1 SGHRS, CDR2 YFSETQ. The CDR3 region is CASKLTGGEETQYF. CDR3 in DNA: TGCGCCAGCAAACTGACAGGGGGAGAAGAGACCCAGTACTTC.

As for this clone: Distinct nucleotide sequences in the sample also encode this CDR3. The chain recombines TRBV18 with TRBJ2-7; no clear D gene. There are 12 residues in the CDR3. CDR1 KGHSH and CDR2 LQKENI come from the germline V gene. Trimming pared 3 bases from V and 3 bases from J, leaving 6 bases between. CDR3 region: CASSPSSYEQYF. CDR3 nucleotides: TGTGCCAGCTCACCGTCTAGCTACGAGCAGTACTTC.

For the CDR3, the DNA is TGCAGCGTTGCACGGGATGGCTACACCTTC. Protein: CSVARDGYTF. The genes are TRBV29-1 and TRBJ1-2; no firm D call. Germline CDR1 and CDR2: SQVTM and ANQGSEA. Trimming took 4 bases from V and 6 from J, leaving 6 bases between them. The CDR3 is 10 residues long. Full variable domain (outside the CDR3, taken from reference TRBV29-1 and TRBJ1-2): SAVISQKPSRDICQRGTSLTIQCQVDSQVTMMFWYRQQPGQSLTLIATANQGSEATYESGFVIDKFPISRPNLTFSTLTVSNMSPEDSSIYLCSVARDGYTFGSGTRLTVV.

The chain combines TRBV5-4 with TRBJ1-4, with TRBD1 as a possible D gene (5 bases). This CDR3 comprises 14 residues. The germline V and J ends were trimmed by 4 bases and 6 bases, with 13 bases remaining between them. Per the germline V gene, CDR1 is SGHNT and CDR2 is YYREEE (reference sequence). The CDR3 DNA reads TGTGCCAGCAGCGCAGGGATTGTTCATGAAAAACTGTTTTTT. Residues: CASSAGIVHEKLFF. Full variable domain (rest looked up from reference TRBV5-4 and TRBJ1-4): ETGVTQSPTHLIKTRGQQVTLRCSSQSGHNTVSWYQQALGQGPQFIFQYYREEENGRGNFPPRFSGLQFPNYSSELNVNALELDDSALYLCASSAGIVHEKLFFGSGTQLSVL.

The CDR3 nucleotides read TGTGCCAGCAGCCAAGACAGGGGGAAACTGTTTTTT. It yields the protein CASSQDRGKLFF. This chain joins TRBV14 and TRBJ1-4; 7 bases line up with TRBD1. The CDR3 consists of 12 residues. The ends lost 0 bases at V and 11 bases at J; junction bases unmatched: 0. Per the germline V gene, CDR1 is SGHDN and CDR2 is FVKESK.

The chain employs TRBV6-1 and TRBJ1-1; no reliable D call. The V gene lost 2 bases and the J gene lost 3 bases, with 22 bases spanning the gap. Germline CDR1 MNHNS, CDR2 SASEGT. The CDR3 contains 18 residues. The CDR3, as DNA: TGTGCCAGCAGTGAACAAACGAGACAACCATTCGGGGACACTGAAGCTTTCTTT. Its translation is CASSEQTRQPFGDTEAFF.

The chain carries TRBV19 and TRBJ1-2, with a possible D match to TRBD1 (5 bases). The V and J ends lost 3 bases and 5 bases respectively, with 7 bases between them. CDR1 is LNHDA, CDR2 SQIVND, per germline (reference sequence). The CDR3 runs 12 residues. The CDR3 protein is CASSIPGYGYTF. The CDR3 DNA is TGTGCCAGTAGTATTCCAGGGTATGGCTACACCTTC.

The chain has TRBV2 and TRBJ2-4, with 12 bases fitting TRBD2. Trimming cost V 5 bases and J 1 base; bases outside gene matches: 12. The CDR3 sequence is 19 residues long. Germline CDR1 SNHLY, CDR2 FYNNEI. The CDR3 DNA follows: TGTGCCAGCAGTCCCCCGGCTAGCGGGGGGGCCTCGGCCAAAAACATTCAGTACTTC. Translation: CASSPPASGGASAKNIQYF.

The V gene is TRBV18, the J gene TRBJ2-1; D is uncertain. V lost 5 bases, J lost 9 bases, and 20 bases lay in between. CDR3 size: 15 residues. Germline CDR1 KGHSH, CDR2 LQKENI. CDR3 nucleotides: TGTGCCAGCTCAGGTAGCAGTGGAACCGTCCGTGAGCAGTTCTTC. Protein: CASSGSSGTVREQFF.

The chain joins TRBV3-1 (or the pseudogene TRBV3-2) to TRBJ2-3, with TRBD2 identical over 12 bases. The length of the CDR3 is 16 residues. In germline, CDR1 is LGHDT, CDR2 YNNKEL (reference sequence). The V gene end was trimmed by 0 bases and the J gene end by 4 bases; junction bases not matched to a gene: 2. CDR3 loop: CASSQDWTSGADTQYF. In nucleotides, the CDR3 is TGTGCCAGCAGCCAAGATTGGACTAGCGGGGCAGATACGCAGTATTTT.

The chain links TRBV10-3 to TRBJ1-3; D gene unclear. This CDR3 contains 14 residues. Germline CDR1 and CDR2: ENHRY and SYGVKD. V gave up 7 bases and J gave up 4 bases, with 14 bases separating them. CDR3 amino acids: CAIKTGLAGNTIYF. In nucleotides, the CDR3 is TGTGCCATCAAAACGGGGTTAGCCGGAAACACCATATATTTT.

This clone has only a few counts. The genes are TRBV6-5 and TRBJ2-1, with 9 bases matching TRBD2. Per the germline V gene, CDR1 is MNHEY and CDR2 is SVGAGI. This CDR3 has 16 residues. Trimming took 2 bases from V and 5 from J; bases not matched to a gene: 7. As DNA, the CDR3 is TGTGCCAGCAGTTACCCCCGGGCGGGGGGGGACAATGAGCAGTTCTTC. Protein sequence: CASSYPRAGGDNEQFF.

The chain joins TRBV7-9 to TRBJ1-2; maybe TRBD1 (6 bases). CDR3 length: 16 amino acids. Deletions cut 2 bases from V and 6 bases from J, with 19 bases between. The germline V gene encodes CDR1 SEHNR and CDR2 FQNEAQ (reference sequence). The DNA for the CDR3 is TGTGCCAGCAGCTTACAGGCCTGGTCAGGGGCTGATGGCTACACCTTC. Translation gives CASSLQAWSGADGYTF.

The rearrangement links TRBV2 to TRBJ2-7; weak D call: TRBD2 (6 bases). The V gene's germline CDR1 is SNHLY and CDR2 FYNNEI. This CDR3 comprises 13 residues. Deletions cut 7 bases from V and 1 base from J, with 11 bases between. CDR3 in DNA: TGTGCCAGCAACCGGGACTCGTCCTACGAGCAGTACTTC. Its translation: CASNRDSSYEQYF.

V and J are TRBV11-2 and TRBJ2-7; TRBD2 matches at 16 bases. The trim removed 4 bases at V and 4 bases at J, leaving 13 bases unmatched. The germline CDR1 and CDR2 sequences are SGHAT and FQNNGV. The CDR3 covers 19 residues. In DNA form, the CDR3 reads TGTGCCAGCAGCTCATCCTCCGGGACTAGCGGGGGGGAGTGGTACGAGCAGTACTTC. Translation gives CASSSSSGTSGGEWYEQYF.

The J gene is TRBJ1-2, the V gene TRBV6-2 or TRBV6-3, with D perhaps TRBD1 (5 bases). The CDR3 consists of 12 residues. Germline V gene sequence: CDR1 MNHEY, CDR2 SVGEGT. V dropped 2 bases and J dropped 7 bases, with 8 bases sitting between them. The CDR3 DNA is TGTGCCAGCAGTTACCGGACAAGTGGCTACACCTTC. Its protein product is CASSYRTSGYTF.